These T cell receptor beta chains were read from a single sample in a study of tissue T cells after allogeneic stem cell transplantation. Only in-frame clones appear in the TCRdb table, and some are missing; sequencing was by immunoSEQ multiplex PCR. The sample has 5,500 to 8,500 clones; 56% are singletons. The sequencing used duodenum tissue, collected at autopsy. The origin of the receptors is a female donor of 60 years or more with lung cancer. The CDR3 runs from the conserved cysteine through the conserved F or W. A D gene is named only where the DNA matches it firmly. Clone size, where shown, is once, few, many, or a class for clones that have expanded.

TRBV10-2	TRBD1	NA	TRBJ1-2	TGCGCCAGCAGTGGGACAGGGGACTATGGCTACACCTTC	CASSGTGDYGYTF
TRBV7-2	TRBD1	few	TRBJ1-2	TGTGCCAGCAGCTTAGGACAGGGGACTGGCTACACCTTC	CASSLGQGTGYTF
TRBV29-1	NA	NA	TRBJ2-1	TGCAGCGTTGAACAGGCGTCGGGTGTGGTCTTC	CSVEQASGVVF
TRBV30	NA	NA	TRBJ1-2	TGTGCCTGGAGTCGGCTGTTATTACATACTAACTATGGCTACACCTTC	CAWSRLLLHTNYGYTF
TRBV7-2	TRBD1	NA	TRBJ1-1	TGTGCCAGCAGCAAGGGGGCAGGGACTGAAGCTTTCTTT	CASSKGAGTEAFF
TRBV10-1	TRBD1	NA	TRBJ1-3	TGCGCCACCACAAAAGGGGAGGGGGCGCGAGAAGGGGCCTCTGGAAACACCATATATTTT	CATTKGEGAREGASGNTIYF
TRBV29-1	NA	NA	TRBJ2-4	TGCAGCGTTGAGAGGGACTCCAGGCAGTACTTC	CSVERDSRQYF
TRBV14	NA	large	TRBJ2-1	TGTGCCAGCAGCCAAGGAGTCTACGGAAGGAGCTCCTACAATGAGCAGTTCTTC	CASSQGVYGRSSYNEQFF
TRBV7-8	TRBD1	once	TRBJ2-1	TGTGCCAGCAGCCTGACAGGGTATACCGTAAGCTCCTACAATGAGCAGTTCTTC	CASSLTGYTVSSYNEQFF
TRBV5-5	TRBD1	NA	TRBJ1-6	TGTGCCAGCAGCATGGGACAGCCTAATTCACCCCTCCACTTT	CASSMGQPNSPLHF
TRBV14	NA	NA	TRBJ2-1	TGTGCCAGCAGCCAAGTAGCGCGCTCCTACAATGAGCAGTTCTTC	CASSQVARSYNEQFF
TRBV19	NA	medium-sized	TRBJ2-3	TGTGCCAGTAGAGCCGTAGCCGACTCTCATACGCAGTATTTT	CASRAVADSHTQYF
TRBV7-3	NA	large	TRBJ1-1	TGTGCCAGCAGCTTAGGCCGGCAGGGATCCGCTTTCTTT	CASSLGRQGSAFF
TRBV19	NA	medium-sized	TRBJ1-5	TGTGCCAGTAGTATGGAGGTGGGCAATCAGCCCCAGCATTTT	CASSMEVGNQPQHF
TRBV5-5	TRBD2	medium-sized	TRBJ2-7	TGTGCCAGCAGCTTGCTTCCTAGCGGGAACTACGAGCAGTACTTC	CASSLLPSGNYEQYF
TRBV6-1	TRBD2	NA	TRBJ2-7	TGTGCCAGCAGTGGCCGGGACGGGACCTTAGCGGGAATGAGCTCCTACGAGCAGTACTTC	CASSGRDGTLAGMSSYEQYF
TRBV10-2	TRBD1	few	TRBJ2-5	TGCGCCAGCAGCGGACAGGGGTATGAGACCCAGTACTTC	CASSGQGYETQYF
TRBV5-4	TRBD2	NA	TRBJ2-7	TGTGCCAGCAGCTTGGAGGGAGGGGACTACGAGCAGTACTTC	CASSLEGGDYEQYF
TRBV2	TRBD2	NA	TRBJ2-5	TGTGCCAGCAGTGAGGCGCTCCTAGCGGGGGGGCCGGGAGAGACCCAGTACTTC	CASSEALLAGGPGETQYF
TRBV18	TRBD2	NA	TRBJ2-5	TGTGCCAGCTCACCGTGGCTGTTGGCCGGGAGGGCCCAAGAGACCCAGTACTTC	CASSPWLLAGRAQETQYF
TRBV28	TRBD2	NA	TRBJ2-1	TGTGCCAGCAGCTCTGCCGGGACTAGCGGGAGTGATGAGCAGTTCTTC	CASSSAGTSGSDEQFF
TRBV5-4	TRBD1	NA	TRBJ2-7	TGTGCCAGCAGCCTAAGACAGGGGGCCTACGAGCAGTACTTC	CASSLRQGAYEQYF
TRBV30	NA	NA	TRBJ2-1	TGTGCCTGCCACGGGACGACCCTCAATGAGCAGTTCTTC	CACHGTTLNEQFF
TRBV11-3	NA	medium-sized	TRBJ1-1	TGTGCCAGCAGCTTCAGGGGAAGGAACACTGAAGCTTTCTTT	CASSFRGRNTEAFF
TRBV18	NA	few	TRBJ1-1	TGTGCCAGCTCACCAGATACCAGGTTTGAAGCTTTCTTT	CASSPDTRFEAFF
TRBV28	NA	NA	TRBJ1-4	TGTGCCAGCAGTTTATCCCAGGGCGTGGAAAAACTGTTTTTT	CASSLSQGVEKLFF
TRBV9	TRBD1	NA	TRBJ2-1	TGTGCCAGCAGCGGACCCAGGGCAGGGGGCATCTCTCATGAGCAGTTCTTC	CASSGPRAGGISHEQFF